Following are 27 T cell receptor beta chains from one sample sequenced in a study of T cell clones after liver transplantation. The method was immunoSEQ multiplex PCR; TCRdb's version includes in-frame clones alone and lacks a portion of them. The table lists some 34,000 clones, around 94% of them singletons. Sequenced material: CD8+ T cells from blood, taken 12 months after liver transplant. The receptors come from a human patient who received a liver transplant. A share of the T cells may be of graft donor origin.

The rearrangement uses TRBV27 and TRBJ2-7, with D possibly being TRBD2 (7 bases). Germline V CDR1 and CDR2: MNHEY, SMNVEV (reference sequence). The CDR3 contains 14 residues. The V gene lost 4 bases and the J gene lost 3 bases, with 13 bases spanning the gap. CDR3 nucleotide sequence: TGTGCCAGCAGTTCCGGGGGGCGCATCTACGAGCAGTACTTC. It codes for CASSSGGRIYEQYF.

The rearrangement links TRBV6-1 to TRBJ2-7; TRBD2 matches at 8 bases. The germline gives CDR1 MNHNS, CDR2 SASEGT. This CDR3 contains 16 residues. V lost 3 bases and J lost 5; bases outside the gene matches: 12. CDR3 protein: CASSERGALELDEQYF. In DNA, the CDR3 is TGTGCCAGCAGTGAGCGGGGGGCCTTAGAACTAGACGAGCAGTACTTC.

The chain uses TRBV11-2 and TRBJ2-7; TRBD2 is a possible D gene (6 bases). CDR3 length: 14 amino acids. V was shortened by 5 bases and J by 0 bases, with 11 bases between the two germline ends. Per germline, CDR1 SGHAT and CDR2 FQNNGV. CDR3 loop: CASSPPGSSYEQYF. CDR3 sequence (DNA): TGTGCCAGCAGCCCGCCCGGGAGCTCCTACGAGCAGTACTTC.

V gene TRBV6-5 combines with J gene TRBJ1-5; D unresolved. Germline V lookup: CDR1 MNHEY, CDR2 SVGAGI. Trimming pared 0 bases from V and 8 bases from J, leaving 5 bases between. The CDR3 runs 12 residues. CDR3 amino acids: CASSYSGEPQHF. CDR3 bases: TGTGCCAGCAGTTACTCGGGAGAGCCCCAGCATTTT.

J is TRBJ2-3 and V is TRBV7-3; TRBD2 aligns across 10 bases. V was pared by 4 bases and J by 5 bases, with 6 bases of the junction left unmatched. Germline CDR1 SGHTA, CDR2 FQGTGA. CDR3 length: 15 residues. DNA of the CDR3: TGTGCCAGCAGCTCTAGCGGGAGCGGATTAGATACGCAGTATTTT. As protein: CASSSSGSGLDTQYF. Filled out from reference TRBV7-3 and TRBJ2-3, the complete variable domain reads GAGVSQTPSNKVTEKGKYVELRCDPISGHTALYWYRQSLGQGPEFLIYFQGTGAADDSGLPNDRFFAVRPEGSVSTLKIQRTERGDSAVYLCASSSSGSGLDTQYFGPGTRLTVL.

This chain connects TRBV13 to TRBJ2-7; D may correspond to TRBD1 or TRBD2 (6 bases each). Trimming cost V 2 bases and J 5 bases, with 13 bases left between them. CDR3 length equals 14 residues. Germline assignment: CDR1 PRHDT and CDR2 FYEKMQ (reference sequence). The CDR3 reads CASSLLGGPHEQYF. The CDR3 DNA follows: TGTGCCAGCAGCTTATTGGGGGGCCCCCACGAGCAGTACTTC.

This clone was picked up one time. The chain joins TRBV20-1 to TRBJ2-7; unclear D gene. The CDR3 totals 11 residues. Trimming removed 4 bases from V and 3 bases from J, with 7 bases in between. Germline loops: CDR1 DFQATT, CDR2 SNEGSKA (reference sequence). The CDR3 is CSATILYEQYF. The CDR3 DNA sequence: TGCAGTGCTACGATCCTCTACGAGCAGTACTTC.

This chain links TRBV7-9 with TRBJ2-5; tentatively, D is TRBD1 (5 bases). The CDR3 has 12 amino acids. Germline lookup yields CDR1 SEHNR and CDR2 FQNEAQ (reference sequence). V gave up 5 bases and J gave up 5 bases, with 9 bases separating them. The CDR3 spells CASSTTGETQYF. CDR3 in DNA: TGTGCCAGCAGCACCACAGGCGAGACCCAGTACTTC.

V usage is TRBV27 and J usage is TRBJ2-3; 11 bases are a match to TRBD2. CDR1 is MNHEY and CDR2 is SMNVEV in the germline V gene (reference sequence). The ends lost 3 bases at V and 2 bases at J; junction bases unmatched: 7. This CDR3 contains 17 residues. This chain's CDR3 is CASSLVAGGVVTDTQYF. The CDR3 DNA is TGTGCCAGCAGTTTGGTAGCGGGAGGGGTAGTCACAGATACGCAGTATTTT.

CDR3 sequence reads: CASRINRDWPNEQFF. The CDR3 DNA reads as TGTGCCAGCAGAATAAACCGGGACTGGCCGAATGAGCAGTTCTTC. The gene calls are TRBV27 and TRBJ2-1, with D perhaps matching TRBD2 (6 bases). Germline-derived CDR1 and CDR2 are MNHEY and SMNVEV (reference sequence). V was shortened by 6 bases and J by 7 bases, with 19 bases between the two germline ends. The CDR3 covers 15 residues.

The gene calls are TRBV19 and TRBJ1-1, with a weak D call TRBD1 (5 bases). CDR1 LNHDA and CDR2 SQIVND come from the germline V gene (reference sequence). Trimming took off 5 bases at V and 7 bases at J, with 20 bases between the two ends. The CDR3 contains 15 residues. The CDR3 nucleotides read TGTGCCAGTAGTCCCGGGTACCTCACAGGAGATGAAGCTTTCTTT. Translation gives CASSPGYLTGDEAFF.

This rearrangement joins TRBV6-5 to TRBJ1-2; TRBD1 agrees at 7 bases. The CDR3 has 14 residues. Germline V gene sequence: CDR1 MNHEY, CDR2 SVGAGI. V lost 2 bases and J lost 7; bases outside the gene matches: 7. The CDR3 region has the DNA TGTGCCAGCAGTTACCGACAGGGCGGGCGTGGCTACACCTTC. Amino acids: CASSYRQGGRGYTF.

This clone came up once. The CDR3 here is CASSFDDRAYGYTF. The CDR3 region has the DNA TGTGCCAGCAGCTTCGATGACAGGGCCTATGGCTACACCTTC. The chain employs TRBV7-9 and TRBJ1-2, with 7 nucleotides matching TRBD1. There are 14 residues in the CDR3. The germline CDR1 and CDR2 sequences are SEHNR and FQNEAQ (reference sequence). V shed 3 bases and J 4 bases; nucleotides not matched to a gene: 5.

The genes are TRBV7-7 and TRBJ2-2; perhaps TRBD1 as D (6 bases). Trimming left V 3 bases short and J 4 bases short, with 6 bases between. Germline values: CDR1 SSHAT, CDR2 FNYEAQ (reference sequence). The CDR3 length is 13 residues. The CDR3 DNA is TGTGCCAGCAGCTTGGACAGCACCGGGGAGCTGTTTTTT. Translation: CASSLDSTGELFF.

The J gene is TRBJ1-3, the V gene TRBV2; 7 nucleotides match TRBD1. This CDR3 contains 17 residues. Germline values: CDR1 SNHLY, CDR2 FYNNEI. The junction had 12 bases not matched to a gene; V was cut back by 6 bases and J by 1 base. The CDR3 sequence is CASSASRQGSSGNTIYF. The CDR3 DNA is TGTGCCAGCAGCGCCTCTCGACAGGGCTCGTCTGGAAACACCATATATTTT.

The chain carries TRBV19 and TRBJ1-3, with unresolved D. The V and J ends lost 5 bases and 7 bases respectively, with 3 bases between them. Germline V gene sequence: CDR1 LNHDA, CDR2 SQIVND (reference sequence). The CDR3 runs to 10 residues. DNA for the CDR3: TGTGCCAGTAGTGGCAACACCATATATTTT. This codes for CASSGNTIYF.

The V gene is TRBV20-1, the J gene TRBJ2-7; D uncertain. Germline V gene data show CDR1 as DFQATT and CDR2 as SNEGSKA (reference sequence). The CDR3 is made up of 11 amino acids. V was shortened by 6 bases and J by 6 bases, with 12 bases between the two germline ends. Here the CDR3 DNA reads TGCAGTGCGAGAAGTCCAGGCGAGCAGTACTTC. Translating it yields CSARSPGEQYF.

The CDR3 is CSVVVRVGGTEAFF. The CDR3 DNA follows: TGCAGCGTTGTCGTCCGGGTCGGTGGCACTGAAGCTTTCTTT. This chain links TRBV29-1 with TRBJ1-1; D is unclear. There are 14 residues in the CDR3. Germline V lookup: CDR1 SQVTM, CDR2 ANQGSEA. V lost 4 bases and J lost 4, with 16 bases in between.

The CDR3 nucleotides are TGTGCCTGGGCCTTCAGGGGGCACAACACTGAAGCTTTCTTT. Translated: CAWAFRGHNTEAFF. This sequence joins TRBV30 and TRBJ1-1, with TRBD1 matching 8 bases. Germline assignment: CDR1 GTSNPN and CDR2 SVGIG (reference sequence). The CDR3 is 14 amino acids. The V segment lost 5 bases and the J segment 2 bases; nucleotides outside the gene matches: 7.

CDR3 loop: CASSARFEFSGNTIYF. The CDR3 nucleotides are TGTGCCAGCAGCGCCCGTTTTGAATTCTCTGGAAACACCATATATTTT. The chain links TRBV7-9 to TRBJ1-3; no definite D call. Deletions cut 5 bases from V and 0 bases from J, with 14 bases between. The CDR3 covers 16 residues. Germline V gene lookup returns CDR1 SEHNR and CDR2 FQNEAQ (reference sequence).

The chain joins TRBV6-5 to TRBJ2-1, with TRBD2 identical over 7 bases. Germline trimming cut 8 bases from V and 4 bases from J; bases unmatched to any gene: 5. Germline values: CDR1 MNHEY, CDR2 SVGAGI. CDR3 length: 13 amino acids. The CDR3: CASEQRGYNEQFF. The CDR3 bases are TGTGCCAGCGAACAGCGGGGTTACAATGAGCAGTTCTTC.

V usage is TRBV19 and J usage is TRBJ2-3; D could derive from TRBD1 or TRBD2 (6 bases each). The CDR3 runs to 16 residues. Trimming removed 6 bases from V and 2 bases from J, with 18 bases in between. Germline CDR1 LNHDA, CDR2 SQIVND (reference sequence). The CDR3: CASSLLTGGATDTQYF. DNA of the CDR3: TGTGCCAGTAGCCTTTTGACAGGAGGGGCCACAGATACGCAGTATTTT.

The chain links TRBV6-5 to TRBJ1-1, with D unclear. Trimming stripped 8 bases from V and 1 base from J, with 8 bases between. CDR1 is MNHEY and CDR2 is SVGAGI in the germline V gene. CDR3 length equals 12 residues. The CDR3 bases are TGTGCCAGCGCGAGGGCGAACACTGAAGCTTTCTTT. Translating gives CASARANTEAFF.

This clone was picked up one time. This chain uses TRBV11-2 with TRBJ1-2; 11 bases line up with TRBD1. The germline V gene encodes CDR1 SGHAT and CDR2 FQNNGV. J lost 6 bases, V lost 4 bases, and 4 bases had no gene match. This CDR3 has 14 residues. As DNA, the CDR3 is TGTGCCAGCAGCTCGGGGACAGGGGGAGATGGCTACACCTTC. Residues: CASSSGTGGDGYTF.

The V gene is TRBV2, the J gene TRBJ2-3, with 12 bases that match TRBD2. This CDR3 is built from 18 residues. The junction had 12 bases not matched to a gene; V was cut back by 6 bases and J by 2 bases. The V gene's germline CDR1 is SNHLY and CDR2 FYNNEI. CDR3 residues: CASSPGLAGPFYTDTQYF. For the CDR3, the DNA is TGTGCCAGCAGCCCGGGACTAGCGGGCCCCTTCTACACAGATACGCAGTATTTT.

This clone came up once. This sequence joins TRBV11-2 and TRBJ2-3, with 7 bases lining up with TRBD2. With 5 bases clipped from V and 1 base from J, the junction kept 6 bases outside the gene matches. CDR3 length equals 15 residues. In germline, CDR1 is SGHAT, CDR2 FQNNGV. In DNA form, the CDR3 reads TGTGCCAGCAGCCCCCCTAGCGGCGGCACAGATACGCAGTATTTT. Translation gives CASSPPSGGTDTQYF. The full variable domain, with the rest looked up from reference TRBV11-2 and TRBJ2-3, is EAGVAQSPRYKIIEKRQSVAFWCNPISGHATLYWYQQILGQGPKLLIQFQNNGVVDDSQLPKDRFSAERLKGVDSTLKIQPAKLEDSAVYLCASSPPSGGTDTQYFGPGTRLTVL.

The rearrangement links TRBV21-1 to TRBJ2-3; the DNA was not used to check the table's D call, TRBD1. TRBV21-1 is noted as a pseudogene. This CDR3 contains 18 residues. The CDR3 DNA is TGTGCCAGCAGCTCTCCGGAGGGACAGGGTTTATCGGCAGATACGCAGTATTTT. Amino acids: CASSSPEGQGLSADTQYF.